The clone carrying this T cell receptor (beta chain) has only a few counts. The second PCR ran about 6 to 11 cycles with a sample-barcoded 5' primer and J-beta primers. Unique molecular identifiers of 12 random nucleotides labeled each cDNA. MiXCR, run by TCRdb on the 5' RACE reads, gives a single entry per CDR3 protein. The table includes 600,000 to 650,000 distinct CDR3 sequences, about 54% detected once. The data were obtained in a study of blood T cells in healthy people across ages. The length of the CDR3 is 13 residues. Germline CDR1 is DFQATT and CDR2 is SNEGSKA (reference sequence). Trimming at V came to 3 bases and at J to 9 bases, leaving 10 bases not matched to a gene.

This clonotype was sampled from a man aged 55 to 70 in good health. The sample comprised blood. V usage is TRBV20-1 and J usage is TRBJ1-1; TRBD1 matches at 7 bases. CDR3 sequence: CSASPGGQDKAFF. The DNA for the CDR3 is TGCAGTGCTAGCCCGGGCGGACAGGACAAAGCTTTCTTT.